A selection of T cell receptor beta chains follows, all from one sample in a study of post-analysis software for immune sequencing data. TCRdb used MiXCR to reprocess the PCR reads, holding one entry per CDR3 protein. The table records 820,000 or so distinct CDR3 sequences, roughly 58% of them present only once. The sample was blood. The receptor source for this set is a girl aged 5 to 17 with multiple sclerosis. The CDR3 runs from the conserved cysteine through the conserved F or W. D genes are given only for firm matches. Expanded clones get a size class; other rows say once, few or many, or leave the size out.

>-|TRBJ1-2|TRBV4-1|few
CASSQDGGTITF
TGCGCCAGCAGCCAAGATGGGGGGACCATCACCTTC
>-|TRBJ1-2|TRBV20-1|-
CSARDGTGRGYGYTF
TGCAGTGCTAGAGATGGCACAGGCCGGGGCTATGGCTACACCTTC
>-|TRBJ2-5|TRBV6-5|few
CASSYSSGPETQYF
TGTGCCAGCAGTTACTCGTCGGGGCCAGAGACCCAGTACTTC
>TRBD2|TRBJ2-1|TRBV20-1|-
CSARDSTTSGGQLGGQFF
TGCAGTGCTAGAGATTCTACGACTAGCGGGGGGCAACTGGGTGGGCAGTTCTTC
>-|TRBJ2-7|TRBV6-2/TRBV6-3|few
CASSYMKGSYEQYF
TGTGCCAGCAGTTACATGAAGGGAAGCTACGAGCAGTACTTC
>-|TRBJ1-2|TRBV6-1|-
CASSEAGGYGYTF
TGTGCCAGCAGTGAAGCCGGGGGGTATGGCTACACCTTC
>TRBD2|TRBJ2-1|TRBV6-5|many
CASSRLADYNEQFF
TGTGCCAGCAGCAGACTAGCGGACTACAATGAGCAGTTCTTC
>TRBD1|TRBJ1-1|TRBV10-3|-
CAISVTGGGGTEAFF
TGTGCCATCAGTGTGACAGGGGGCGGTGGCACTGAAGCTTTCTTT
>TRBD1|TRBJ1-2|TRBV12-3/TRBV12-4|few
CASSLSQGAQGYTF
TGTGCCAGCAGTCTCTCTCAGGGGGCGCAAGGCTACACCTTC
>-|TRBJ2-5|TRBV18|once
CASSPRGREETRYF
TGTGCCAGCTCACCACGTGGCAGGGAAGAGACCCGGTACTTC
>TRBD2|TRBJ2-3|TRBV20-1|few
CSASRTSAAVADTQYF
TGCAGTGCTTCGAGGACTAGCGCGGCGGTGGCAGATACGCAGTATTTT
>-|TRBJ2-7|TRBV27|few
CASSGGHEQYF
TGTGCCAGCAGCGGGGGGCACGAGCAGTACTTC
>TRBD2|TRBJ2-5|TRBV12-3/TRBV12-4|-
CASGGTSRETQYF
TGTGCCAGCGGGGGGACTAGCCGGGAGACCCAGTACTTC
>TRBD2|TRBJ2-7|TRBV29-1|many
CSALGGFSSYEQYF
TGCAGCGCCCTGGGGGGGTTCTCATCCTACGAGCAGTACTTC
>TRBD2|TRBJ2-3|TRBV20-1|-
CSASGTSGLPTDTQYF
TGCAGTGCGTCCGGGACTAGCGGTTTACCCACAGATACGCAGTATTTT
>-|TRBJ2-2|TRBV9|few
CASSVVGNPTGELFF
TGTGCCAGCAGCGTAGTCGGAAACCCCACCGGGGAGCTGTTTTTT
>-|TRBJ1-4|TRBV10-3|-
CAISAGREKLFF
TGTGCCATCAGTGCAGGGCGGGAAAAACTGTTTTTT
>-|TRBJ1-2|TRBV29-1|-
CSVMTPFYGYTF
TGCAGCGTGATGACACCGTTCTATGGCTACACCTTC
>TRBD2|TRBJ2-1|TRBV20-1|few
CSARDPTGSGEWSEQFF
TGCAGTGCTAGAGATCCGACGGGTAGCGGGGAATGGAGTGAGCAGTTCTTC
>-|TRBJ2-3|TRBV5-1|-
CASSRFSTDTQYF
TGCGCCAGCAGCAGATTTAGCACAGATACGCAGTATTTT
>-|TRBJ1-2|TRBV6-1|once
CASSNIVSGYGYTF
TGTGCCAGCAGCAACATCGTATCTGGGTATGGCTACACCTTC
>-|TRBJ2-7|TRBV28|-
CASSATNSPVYEQYF
TGTGCCAGCAGTGCGACTAACTCTCCGGTCTACGAGCAGTACTTC
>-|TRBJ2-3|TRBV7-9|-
CASSFRRDGTDTQYF
TGTGCCAGCAGCTTCCGCAGGGATGGCACAGATACGCAGTATTTT
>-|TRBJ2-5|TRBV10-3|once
CAISGNLRDPQVTQYF
TGTGCCATCAGCGGAAACCTGAGGGACCCCCAAGTGACCCAGTACTTC
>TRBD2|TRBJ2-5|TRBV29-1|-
CSVEGASGRQETQYF
TGCAGCGTTGAGGGGGCTAGCGGGAGACAAGAGACCCAGTACTTC